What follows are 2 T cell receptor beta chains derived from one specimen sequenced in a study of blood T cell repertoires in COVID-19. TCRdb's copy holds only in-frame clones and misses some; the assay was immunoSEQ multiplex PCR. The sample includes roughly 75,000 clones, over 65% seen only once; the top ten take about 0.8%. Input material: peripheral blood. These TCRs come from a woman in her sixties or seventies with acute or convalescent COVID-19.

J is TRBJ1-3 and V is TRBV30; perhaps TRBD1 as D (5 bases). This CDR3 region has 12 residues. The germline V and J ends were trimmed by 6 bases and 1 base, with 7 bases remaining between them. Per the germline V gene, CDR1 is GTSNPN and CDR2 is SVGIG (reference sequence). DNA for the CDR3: TGTGCCTGCTCAGGGTCTGGAAACACCATATATTTT. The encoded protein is CACSGSGNTIYF.

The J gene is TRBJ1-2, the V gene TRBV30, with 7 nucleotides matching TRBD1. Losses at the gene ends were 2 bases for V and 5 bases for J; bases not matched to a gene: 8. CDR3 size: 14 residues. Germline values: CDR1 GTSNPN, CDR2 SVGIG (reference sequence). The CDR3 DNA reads TGTGCCTGGAGTTTCACAGGGGTTGGGTATGGCTACACCTTC. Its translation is CAWSFTGVGYGYTF.